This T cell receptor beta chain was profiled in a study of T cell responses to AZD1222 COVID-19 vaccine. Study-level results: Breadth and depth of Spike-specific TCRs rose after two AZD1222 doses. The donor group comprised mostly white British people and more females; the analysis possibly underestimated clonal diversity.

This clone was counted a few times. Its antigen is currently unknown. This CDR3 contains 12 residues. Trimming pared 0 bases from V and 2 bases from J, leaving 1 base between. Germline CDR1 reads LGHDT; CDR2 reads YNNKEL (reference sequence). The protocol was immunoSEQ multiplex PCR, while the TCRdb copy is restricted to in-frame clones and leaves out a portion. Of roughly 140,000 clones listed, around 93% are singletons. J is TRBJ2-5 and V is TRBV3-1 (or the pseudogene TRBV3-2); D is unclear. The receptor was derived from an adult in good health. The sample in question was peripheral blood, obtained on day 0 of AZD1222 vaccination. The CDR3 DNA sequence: TGTGCCAGCAGCCAAGATCAAGAGACCCAGTACTTC. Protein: CASSQDQETQYF.